The rows below give T cell receptor beta chains drawn from one sample of a study of beta chain features in type 1 diabetes. The data were produced by immunoSEQ multiplex PCR, yet TCRdb's version contains in-frame clones alone and is incomplete. The sample consists of fewer than 250,000 clones, about 10% of them appearing once. The sample comprised naive CD4+ T cells from blood. These receptors all come from a woman aged 18-30 years in good health. Both conserved end residues are part of each CDR3. A D gene is named only where the DNA matches it firmly. Size tells how often a clone was seen (once, few, many) or the class of an expanded clone, and some rows leave it out.

TRBV9,-,TRBJ2-7,-,CASSVGRPSYEQYF,TGTGCCAGCAGCGTAGGCAGGCCGAGCTACGAGCAGTACTTC
TRBV30,few,TRBJ1-1,-,CAWTLGSRNTEAFF,TGTGCCTGGACCTTGGGCAGTCGGAACACTGAAGCTTTCTTT
TRBV30,-,TRBJ1-5,-,CAWSVRFRDSNQPQHF,TGTGCCTGGAGTGTACGATTCAGGGATAGCAATCAGCCCCAGCATTTT
TRBV7-3,-,TRBJ2-6,-,CASSLEAASGANVLTF,TGTGCCAGCAGCTTAGAGGCGGCTTCTGGGGCCAACGTCCTGACTTTC
TRBV18,few,TRBJ1-3,-,CASSPLEMVAGNTIYF,TGTGCCAGCTCACCCTTGGAGATGGTCGCTGGAAACACCATATATTTT
TRBV6-5,once,TRBJ1-2,-,CASSYVGRAGDGYTF,TGTGCCAGCAGTTACGTGGGCAGGGCCGGCGATGGCTACACCTTC
TRBV5-1,few,TRBJ2-5,TRBD2,CASSPQGLAGGSETQYF,TGCGCCAGCAGCCCGCAGGGACTAGCGGGAGGATCAGAGACCCAGTACTTC
TRBV7-7,-,TRBJ2-6,TRBD1,CASSLGQGARSLLGANVLTF,TGTGCTAGCAGCTTAGGACAGGGGGCGAGGTCCCTCCTTGGGGCCAACGTCCTGACTTTC
TRBV9,few,TRBJ2-1,TRBD1,CASSSRQGAHNEQFF,TGTGCCAGCAGCTCCCGACAGGGGGCCCACAATGAGCAGTTCTTC
TRBV9,few,TRBJ1-5,TRBD1,CASSAQGAEQPQHF,TGTGCCAGCAGCGCGCAGGGGGCAGAACAGCCCCAGCATTTT
TRBV5-1,-,TRBJ2-1,TRBD1,CASSSTDRGHNEQFF,TGCGCCAGCAGCTCAACGGACAGGGGGCACAATGAGCAGTTCTTC
TRBV11-2,few,TRBJ1-1,-,CASSLAGLGAFF,TGTGCCAGCAGCTTAGCGGGGTTAGGCGCTTTCTTT
TRBV5-1,-,TRBJ1-1,TRBD1,CASSSLGTGNTEAFF,TGCGCCAGCAGCTCCCTTGGGACAGGGAACACTGAAGCTTTCTTT
TRBV5-4,-,TRBJ2-2,-,CASSVPGDTGELFF,TGTGCCAGCAGCGTCCCGGGGGACACCGGGGAGCTGTTTTTT
TRBV30,many,TRBJ2-1,TRBD1,CAWSEGQGSYNEQFF,TGTGCCTGGAGTGAGGGACAGGGTTCTTACAATGAGCAGTTCTTC
TRBV30,-,TRBJ2-1,-,CAWSVSSPRRIYNEQFF,TGTGCCTGGAGTGTATCTTCCCCCCGGAGGATCTACAATGAGCAGTTCTTC
TRBV7-2,-,TRBJ1-1,-,CASSPQNGWATEAFF,TGTGCCAGCAGCCCCCAGAATGGGTGGGCGACTGAAGCTTTCTTT
TRBV18,few,TRBJ1-2,TRBD1,CASSSVPGQGDYGYTF,TGTGCCAGCTCATCGGTTCCGGGACAGGGAGACTATGGCTACACCTTC
TRBV5-1,-,TRBJ2-1,TRBD2,CASSPGTSSYNEQFF,TGCGCCAGCAGCCCAGGGACTAGCTCCTACAATGAGCAGTTCTTC
TRBV21-1,-,TRBJ2-4,-,CASSPTWTGNIQYF,TGTGCCAGCAGCCCAACCTGGACAGGGAACATTCAGTACTTC
TRBV2,-,TRBJ2-1,-,CASGGDTSYNEQFF,TGTGCCAGCGGGGGGGACACGTCCTACAATGAGCAGTTCTTC
TRBV2,few,TRBJ2-1,TRBD2,CASSDRTSGNNEQFF,TGTGCCAGCAGTGACCGGACTAGCGGCAACAATGAGCAGTTCTTC
TRBV4-2,few,TRBJ1-2,-,CASSPTGGQNYGYTF,TGTGCCAGCAGCCCGACCGGAGGGCAGAACTATGGCTACACCTTC
TRBV5-1,few,TRBJ2-5,TRBD1,CASSLDRGGHETQYF,TGCGCCAGCAGCCTGGACAGGGGTGGTCATGAGACCCAGTACTTC
TRBV18,-,TRBJ2-7,TRBD1,CASSSGQGYEQYF,TGTGCCAGCTCATCCGGACAGGGCTACGAGCAGTACTTC
TRBV2,few,TRBJ2-7,TRBD2,CASRERDGTYEQYF,TGTGCCAGCAGAGAGCGGGACGGAACCTACGAGCAGTACTTC
TRBV25-1,-,TRBJ1-1,-,CASSEVRGVNTEAFF,TGTGCCAGCAGTGAGGTGCGGGGGGTGAACACTGAAGCTTTCTTT
TRBV19,-,TRBJ1-5,TRBD1,CASSWTGTGDQPQHF,TGTGCCAGTAGCTGGACAGGGACTGGGGATCAGCCCCAGCATTTT
TRBV15,few,TRBJ2-3,-,CATSRSQGGDTQYF,TGTGCCACCAGCAGATCACAGGGGGGGGATACGCAGTATTTT
TRBV29-1,many,TRBJ2-7,-,CSVVWQVDYEQYF,TGCAGCGTTGTATGGCAGGTCGACTACGAGCAGTACTTC
TRBV18,-,TRBJ2-7,-,CASSPRNSYEQYF,TGTGCCAGCTCACCGAGGAACTCCTACGAGCAGTACTTC
TRBV2,few,TRBJ1-1,-,CASSPGQGSTEAFF,TGTGCCAGCAGTCCCGGGCAGGGGAGTACTGAAGCTTTCTTT
TRBV7-9,few,TRBJ2-1,-,CASSFPGGSVHEQFF,TGTGCCAGCAGCTTCCCAGGGGGGAGCGTCCATGAGCAGTTCTTC
TRBV6-1,-,TRBJ1-5,TRBD1,CASRVDRGSQPQHF,TGTGCCAGCAGGGTAGACAGGGGGAGTCAGCCCCAGCATTTT
TRBV11-2,few,TRBJ2-7,-,CASSKNRAPYF,TGTGCCAGCAGCAAAAACAGGGCCCCGTACTTC
TRBV10-3,few,TRBJ2-7,TRBD1,CAIKGDRVDGQYF,TGTGCCATCAAGGGGGACAGGGTGGACGGGCAGTACTTC
TRBV5-4,few,TRBJ2-3,-,CASSLRTGTDTQYF,TGTGCCAGCAGCTTGAGGACTGGCACAGATACGCAGTATTTT
TRBV6-1,-,TRBJ1-1,TRBD1,CASSEAWTGGYRAFF,TGTGCCAGCAGTGAAGCGTGGACAGGGGGCTACAGGGCTTTCTTT
TRBV6-1,few,TRBJ2-7,TRBD2,CASNPLAPSSYEQYF,TGTGCCAGCAACCCACTAGCGCCGAGCTCCTACGAGCAGTACTTC